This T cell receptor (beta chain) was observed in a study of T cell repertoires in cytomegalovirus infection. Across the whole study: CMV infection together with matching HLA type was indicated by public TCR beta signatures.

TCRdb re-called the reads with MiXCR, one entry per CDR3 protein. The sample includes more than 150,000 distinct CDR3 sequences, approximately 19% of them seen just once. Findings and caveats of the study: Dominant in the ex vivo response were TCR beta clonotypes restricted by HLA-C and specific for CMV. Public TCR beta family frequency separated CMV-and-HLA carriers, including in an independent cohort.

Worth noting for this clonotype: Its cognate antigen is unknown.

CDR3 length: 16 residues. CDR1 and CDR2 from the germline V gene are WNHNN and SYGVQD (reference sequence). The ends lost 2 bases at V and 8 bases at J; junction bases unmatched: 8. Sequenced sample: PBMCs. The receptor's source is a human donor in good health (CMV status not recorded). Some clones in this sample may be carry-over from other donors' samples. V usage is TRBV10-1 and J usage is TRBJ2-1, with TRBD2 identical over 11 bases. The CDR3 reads CASSEPASGGQDEQFF. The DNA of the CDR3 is TGCGCCAGCAGTGAGCCGGCTAGCGGGGGGCAGGATGAGCAGTTCTTC.